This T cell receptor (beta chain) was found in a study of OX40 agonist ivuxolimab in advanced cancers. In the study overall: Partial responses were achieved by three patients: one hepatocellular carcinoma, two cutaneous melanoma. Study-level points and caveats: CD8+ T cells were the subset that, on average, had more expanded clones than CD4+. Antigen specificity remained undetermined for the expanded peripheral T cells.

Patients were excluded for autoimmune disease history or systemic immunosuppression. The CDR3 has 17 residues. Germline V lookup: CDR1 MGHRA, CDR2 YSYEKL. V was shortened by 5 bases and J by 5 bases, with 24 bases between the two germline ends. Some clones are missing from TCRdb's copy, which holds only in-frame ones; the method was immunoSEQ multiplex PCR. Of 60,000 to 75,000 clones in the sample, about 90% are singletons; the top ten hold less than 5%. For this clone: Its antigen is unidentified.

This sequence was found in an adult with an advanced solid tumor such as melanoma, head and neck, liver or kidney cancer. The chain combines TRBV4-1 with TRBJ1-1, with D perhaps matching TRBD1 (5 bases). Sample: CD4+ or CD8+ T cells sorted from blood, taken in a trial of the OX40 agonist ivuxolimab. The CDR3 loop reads CASSFTYAAGGRTEAFF. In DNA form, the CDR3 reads TGCGCCAGCAGCTTTACCTACGCCGCGGGGGGTAGGACTGAAGCTTTCTTT.